This T cell receptor beta chain originates from a study of long-term antiretroviral therapy in people with HIV. At survey level, the immunoSEQ assay was run in its v3.0 version. Per-sample TRB depth target: roughly 40,000-50,000 T-cell genomes. The data were produced by immunoSEQ multiplex PCR, yet TCRdb's version contains in-frame clones alone and is incomplete. The sample includes around 25,000 clones, more than 70% of them seen just once. As for this clone: Its specificity is not known.

Study findings and constraints: Increased diversity was seen after ART, yet it remained lower than in transplant donor controls. Those clones which expanded before ART made up the dominant part of the repertoire at all time points.

This CDR3 has 14 amino acids. V dropped 2 bases and J dropped 5 bases, with 13 bases sitting between them. In germline, CDR1 is SGHKS, CDR2 YYEKEE (reference sequence). This chain joins TRBV5-5 and TRBJ1-1; D unresolved. This receptor was taken from a man in his late teens or twenties with HIV. Sequencing used unsorted PBMCs, obtained 3 years after starting antiretroviral therapy. The CDR3 DNA follows: TGTGCCAGCAGCTTACCGGGCTACGGAACTGAAGCTTTCTTT. It codes for CASSLPGYGTEAFF. Supplemented by reference TRBV5-5 and TRBJ1-1, the full variable domain reads DAGVTQSPTHLIKTRGQQVTLRCSPISGHKSVSWYQQVLGQGPQFIFQYYEKEERGRGNFPDRFSARQFPNYSSELNVNALLLGDSALYLCASSLPGYGTEAFFGQGTRLTVV.